There are many counts of the clone carrying this T cell receptor beta chain. Its antigen is unidentified. The J segment lost 2 bases and the V segment lost 5 bases, leaving 6 bases of the junction unmatched. The CDR3 contains 15 residues. Germline assignment: CDR1 MDHEN and CDR2 SYDVKM. This sample is part of a study of T cells in Graves' hyperthyroidism and ophthalmopathy. What was amplified from RNA transcripts were TCR beta CDR3 regions. Initially, a first-round RT-PCR of the TCR CDR3 employed the HTBI primer set. Each CDR3 protein gets one entry after TCRdb re-called the multiplex PCR reads with MiXCR. The data hold approximately 520,000 distinct CDR3 sequences, with 20% observed a single time. Uncontrolled infection, other autoimmune disease, pregnancy or lactation barred patients from enrollment. Clinical symptoms, serum thyroxine and TRAb, thyroid ultrasound and orbital computed tomography together formed the diagnostic basis.

Study-wide points: Ophthalmopathy and stable hyperthyroidism were separated by a 13 V-J model.

The chain recombines TRBV28 with TRBJ2-4; 7 bases agree with TRBD1. The sequencing input was blood. The clonotype was recovered from a man aged 18 to 29 with Graves' hyperthyroidism. Here the CDR3 DNA reads TGTGCCAGCAGTCCGGCACAGGGGTCCAAAAACATTCAGTACTTC. Translated, it gives CASSPAQGSKNIQYF.